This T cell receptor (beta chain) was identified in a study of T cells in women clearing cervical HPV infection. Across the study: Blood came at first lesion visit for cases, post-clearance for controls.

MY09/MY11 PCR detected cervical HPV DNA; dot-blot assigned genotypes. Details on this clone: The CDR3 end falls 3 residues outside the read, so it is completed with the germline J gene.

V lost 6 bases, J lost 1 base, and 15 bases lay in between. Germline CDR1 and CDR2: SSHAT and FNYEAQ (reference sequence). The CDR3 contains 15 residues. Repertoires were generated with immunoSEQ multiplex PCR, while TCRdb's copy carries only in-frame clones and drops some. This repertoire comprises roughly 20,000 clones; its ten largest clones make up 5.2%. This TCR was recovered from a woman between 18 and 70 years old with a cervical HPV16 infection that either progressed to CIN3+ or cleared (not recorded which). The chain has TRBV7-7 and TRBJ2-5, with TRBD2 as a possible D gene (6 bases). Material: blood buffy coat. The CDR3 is CASSPSAGTQETQYF. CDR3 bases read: TGTGCCAGCAGTCCCTCGGCGGGGACCCAAGAGACC.